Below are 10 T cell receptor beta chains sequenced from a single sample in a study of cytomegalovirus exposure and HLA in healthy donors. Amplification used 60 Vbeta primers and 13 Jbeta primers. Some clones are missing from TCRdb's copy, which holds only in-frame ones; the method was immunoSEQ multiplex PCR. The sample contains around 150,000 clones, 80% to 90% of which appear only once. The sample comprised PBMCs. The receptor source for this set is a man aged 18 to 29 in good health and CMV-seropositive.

The CDR3 protein is CASSLGLAGGPADTQYF. As DNA, the CDR3 is TGTGCCAGCAGCTTGGGACTAGCGGGGGGGCCCGCAGATACGCAGTATTTT. V gene TRBV7-9 combines with J gene TRBJ2-3, with 16 nucleotides matching TRBD2. The V gene end was trimmed by 3 bases and the J gene end by 4 bases; junction bases not matched to a gene: 4. CDR3 length: 17 residues. Germline lookup yields CDR1 SEHNR and CDR2 FQNEAQ (reference sequence).

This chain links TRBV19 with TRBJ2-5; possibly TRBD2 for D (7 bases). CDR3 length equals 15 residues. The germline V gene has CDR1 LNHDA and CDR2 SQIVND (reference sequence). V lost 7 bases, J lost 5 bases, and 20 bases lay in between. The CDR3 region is CASTNLRGGVETQYF. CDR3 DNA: TGTGCCAGTACCAACCTGAGGGGGGGAGTGGAGACCCAGTACTTC. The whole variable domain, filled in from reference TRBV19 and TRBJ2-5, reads DGGITQSPKYLFRKEGQNVTLSCEQNLNHDAMYWYRQDPGQGLRLIYYSQIVNDFQKGDIAEGYSVSREKKESFPLTVTSAQKNPTAFYLCASTNLRGGVETQYFGPGTRLLVL.

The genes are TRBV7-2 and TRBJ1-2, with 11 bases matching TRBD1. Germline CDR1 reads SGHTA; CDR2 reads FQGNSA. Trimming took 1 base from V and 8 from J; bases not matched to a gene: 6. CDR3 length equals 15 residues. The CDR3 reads CASSLGGTGGWGYTF. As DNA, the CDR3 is TGTGCCAGCAGCTTAGGAGGGACAGGGGGTTGGGGCTACACCTTC. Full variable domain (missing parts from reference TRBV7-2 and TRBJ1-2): GAGVSQSPSNKVTEKGKDVELRCDPISGHTALYWYRQSLGQGLEFLIYFQGNSAPDKSGLPSDRFSAERTGGSVSTLTIQRTQQEDSAVYLCASSLGGTGGWGYTFGSGTRLTVV.

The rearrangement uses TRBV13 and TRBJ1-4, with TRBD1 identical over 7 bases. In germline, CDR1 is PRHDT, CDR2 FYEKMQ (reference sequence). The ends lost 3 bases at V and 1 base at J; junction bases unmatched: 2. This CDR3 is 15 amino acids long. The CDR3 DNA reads TGTGCCAGCAGCTTCCGGGACAGAACTAATGAAAAACTGTTTTTT. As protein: CASSFRDRTNEKLFF.

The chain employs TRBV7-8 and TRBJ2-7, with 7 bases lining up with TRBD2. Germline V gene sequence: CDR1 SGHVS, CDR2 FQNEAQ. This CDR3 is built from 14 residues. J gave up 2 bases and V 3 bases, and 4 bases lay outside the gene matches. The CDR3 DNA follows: TGTGCCAGCAGCTTTGCCGCGGGGGCCTACGAGCAGTACTTC. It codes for CASSFAAGAYEQYF.

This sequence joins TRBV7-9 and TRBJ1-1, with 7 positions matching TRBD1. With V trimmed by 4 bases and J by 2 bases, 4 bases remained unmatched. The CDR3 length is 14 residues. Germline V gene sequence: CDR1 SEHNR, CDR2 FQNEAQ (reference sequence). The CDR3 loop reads CASSYRQGNTEAFF. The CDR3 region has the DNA TGTGCCAGCAGCTATAGACAGGGAAACACTGAAGCTTTCTTT.

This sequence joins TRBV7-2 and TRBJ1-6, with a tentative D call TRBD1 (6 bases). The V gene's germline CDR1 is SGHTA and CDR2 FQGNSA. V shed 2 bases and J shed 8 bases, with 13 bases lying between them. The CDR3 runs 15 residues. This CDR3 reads CASSLIRGHDSPLHF. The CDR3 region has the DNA TGTGCCAGCAGCTTAATTAGGGGACATGATTCACCCCTCCACTTT.

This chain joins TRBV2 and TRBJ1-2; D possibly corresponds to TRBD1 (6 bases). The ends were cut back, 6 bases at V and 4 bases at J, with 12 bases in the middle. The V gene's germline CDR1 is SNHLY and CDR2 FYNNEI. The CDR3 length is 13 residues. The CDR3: CASRTQGIYGYTF. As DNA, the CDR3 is TGTGCCAGCAGGACACAGGGAATCTATGGCTACACCTTC.

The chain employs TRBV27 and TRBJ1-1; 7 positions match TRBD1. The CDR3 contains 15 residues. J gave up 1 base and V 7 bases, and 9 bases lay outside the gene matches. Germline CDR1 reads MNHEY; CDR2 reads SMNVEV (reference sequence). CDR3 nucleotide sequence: TGTGCCAGCATCCCTTTAGGGGGCCAGAACACTGAAGCTTTCTTT. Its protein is CASIPLGGQNTEAFF.

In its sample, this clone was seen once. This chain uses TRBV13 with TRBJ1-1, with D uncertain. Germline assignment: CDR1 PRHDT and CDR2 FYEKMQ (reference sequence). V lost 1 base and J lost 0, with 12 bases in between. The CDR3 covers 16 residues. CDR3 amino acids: CASSLAGGLMNTEAFF. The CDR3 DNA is TGTGCCAGCAGCTTAGCGGGAGGCCTAATGAACACTGAAGCTTTCTTT.